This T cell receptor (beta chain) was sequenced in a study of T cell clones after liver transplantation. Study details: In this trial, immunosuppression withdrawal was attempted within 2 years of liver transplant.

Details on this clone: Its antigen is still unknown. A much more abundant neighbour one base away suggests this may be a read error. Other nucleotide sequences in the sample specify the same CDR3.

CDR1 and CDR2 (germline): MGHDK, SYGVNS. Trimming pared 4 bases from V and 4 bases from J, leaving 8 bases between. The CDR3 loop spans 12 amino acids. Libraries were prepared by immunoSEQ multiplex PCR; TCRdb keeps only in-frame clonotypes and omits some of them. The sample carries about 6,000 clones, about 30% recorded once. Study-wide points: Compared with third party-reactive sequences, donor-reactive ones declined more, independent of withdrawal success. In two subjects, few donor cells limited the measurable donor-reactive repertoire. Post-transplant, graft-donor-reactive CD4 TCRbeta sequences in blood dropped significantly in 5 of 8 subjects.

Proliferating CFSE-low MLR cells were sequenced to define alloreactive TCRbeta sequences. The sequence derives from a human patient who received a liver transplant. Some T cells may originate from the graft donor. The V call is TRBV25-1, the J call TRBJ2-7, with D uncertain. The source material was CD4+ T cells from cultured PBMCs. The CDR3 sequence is CASSGDGYEQYF. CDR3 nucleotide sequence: TGTGCCAGCAGTGGCGACGGATACGAGCAGTACTTC.